The subject of this entry is one T cell receptor beta chain. No antigen is known for it. The protocol was immunoSEQ multiplex PCR, while the TCRdb copy is restricted to in-frame clones and leaves out a portion. The profile shows about 150,000 clones, approximately 89% of them singletons. This CDR3 is built from 13 residues. Trimming left V 7 bases short and J 11 bases short, with 19 bases between. Germline V CDR1 and CDR2: SGHTA, FQGNSA. The data derive from a study of T cell responses to AZD1222 COVID-19 vaccine. Points from the study as a whole: Spike as a whole was targeted by vaccine-associated CD4 TCRs, dominant at 160-218 and 743-854. AZD1222 recipients seropositive at baseline numbered only six or seven. Reportedly, close to half of spike-specific TCRs are directed against unmutated variant regions. White British donors predominated, females outnumbered males, and clonal diversity was possibly underestimated.

The material was peripheral blood, obtained on day 0 of AZD1222 vaccination. The receptor was isolated from an adult in good health. The gene calls are TRBV7-2 and TRBJ2-3; D perhaps matches TRBD1 (5 bases). The CDR3 DNA sequence: TGTGCCAGCAACATGGGGCCCCGCCACGTGCAGTATTTT. It yields the protein CASNMGPRHVQYF.